Shown below are 13 T cell receptor beta chains from a single sample sequenced in a study of cytomegalovirus exposure and HLA in healthy donors (dated by TCRdb to about 2017). Library method: the immunoSEQ multiplex PCR assay. For the multiplex PCR, a mixture combining 60 forward primers for TCR Vbeta segments and 13 reverse primers for TCR Jbeta segments was used. TCRdb provides this immuneACCESS table in a form limited to in-frame rearrangements. Some clones are lacking; in checked studies, under half of them reflect an unresolved V gene, and why the rest are absent is not known. The sample table lists 200,000 or so clones, approximately 84% of them with a count of one. Around 6% of the sample lies in the top ten. Sequenced sample: PBMCs. The receptors shown here come from a woman in her twenties or thirties in good health and CMV-seropositive.

This rearrangement joins TRBV6-6 to TRBJ1-5, with unresolved D. This CDR3 spans 15 amino acids. The germline gives CDR1 MNHNY, CDR2 SVGAGI (reference sequence). V was clipped by 2 bases and J by 0 bases, with 8 bases between them. The DNA for the CDR3 is TGTGCCAGCAGTTACCGTAATTATAGCAATCAGCCCCAGCATTTT. As protein: CASSYRNYSNQPQHF.

The CDR3 DNA follows: TGTGCCAGCAGTGAACTAGCGGCCACAGATACGCAGTATTTT. Translated: CASSELAATDTQYF. The chain employs TRBV25-1 and TRBJ2-3, with 7 nucleotides matching TRBD2. Germline assignment: CDR1 MGHDK and CDR2 SYGVNS. The CDR3 has 14 amino acids. Trimming cost V 2 bases and J 2 bases; bases outside gene matches: 1.

The chain carries TRBV7-8 and TRBJ2-5; maybe TRBD2 (6 bases). V shed 1 base and J shed 3 bases, with 9 bases lying between them. CDR1 is SGHVS, CDR2 FQNEAQ, per germline. The CDR3 spans 14 residues. The CDR3 DNA is TGTGCCAGCAGCTTAGTGGGACTCAAAGAGACCCAGTACTTC. Encoded protein: CASSLVGLKETQYF.

J is TRBJ1-2 and V is TRBV29-1; TRBD1 matches at 8 bases. The CDR3 length is 12 residues. Germline V gene sequence: CDR1 SQVTM, CDR2 ANQGSEA. This chain's CDR3 is CCYRGTYHGYTF. The CDR3 DNA reads TGCTGCTACAGGGGGACCTACCATGGCTACACCTTC.

V and J are TRBV19 and TRBJ2-3; 9 positions agree with TRBD1. V trimming: 5 bases; J trimming: 4 bases; junction bases outside the gene matches: 4. The CDR3 is 14 amino acids. Germline V CDR1 and CDR2: LNHDA, SQIVND (reference sequence). This chain's CDR3 is CASSLGTGSDTQYF. The DNA of the CDR3 is TGTGCCAGTAGTCTAGGGACAGGGTCAGATACGCAGTATTTT.

This chain joins TRBV27 and TRBJ2-7; tentative D call: TRBD1 (6 bases). Germline V CDR1 and CDR2: MNHEY, SMNVEV (reference sequence). This CDR3 contains 14 residues. V shed 6 bases and J shed 1 base, with 13 bases lying between them. CDR3 protein: CASSRGPPSYEQYF. The CDR3 DNA is TGTGCCAGCAGCAGGGGCCCTCCATCCTACGAGCAGTACTTC.

V gene TRBV6-1 combines with J gene TRBJ1-2; D is uncertain. V shed 7 bases and J shed 8 bases, with 17 bases lying between them. In germline, CDR1 is MNHNS, CDR2 SASEGT. The CDR3 has 13 residues. In nucleotides, the CDR3 is TGTGCCAGCACCCCCCGGGGAAGGGAAGGCTACACCTTC. As protein: CASTPRGREGYTF.

The rearrangement uses TRBV27 and TRBJ2-7, with 11 positions matching TRBD2. The germline V gene has CDR1 MNHEY and CDR2 SMNVEV (reference sequence). Trimming removed 2 bases from V and 4 bases from J; junction bases left unmatched: 4. The CDR3 spans 15 residues. CDR3: CASSLQLAGAYEQYF. The CDR3 nucleotides are TGTGCCAGCAGTTTACAACTAGCGGGAGCGTACGAGCAGTACTTC.

The chain recombines TRBV5-6 with TRBJ1-3; D not resolved. The CDR3 loop spans 15 amino acids. CDR1 is SGHDT, CDR2 YYEEEE, per germline. V was clipped by 5 bases and J by 0 bases, with 12 bases between them. The CDR3 nucleotides are TGTGCCAGCAGTCGGAGTACCCGCTCTGGAAACACCATATATTTT. Translated, it gives CASSRSTRSGNTIYF.

The chain combines TRBV6-6 with TRBJ2-7; D remains ambiguous. The V gene's germline CDR1 is MNHNY and CDR2 SVGAGI (reference sequence). V dropped 2 bases and J dropped 4 bases, with 18 bases sitting between them. The CDR3 spans 16 residues. The CDR3 DNA sequence: TGTGCCAGCAGTTACCTTTCGGTGCCCACCTTATACGAGCAGTACTTC. Protein product: CASSYLSVPTLYEQYF.

A few counts support this clone. Other DNA sequences in the same sample also yield this CDR3. The chain couples TRBV19 to TRBJ1-1; D might be TRBD1 (6 bases). This CDR3 region has 13 residues. Germline CDR1 LNHDA, CDR2 SQIVND (reference sequence). Between the trimmed V and J ends, which lost 8 bases and 1 base, there was a span of 11 bases. The CDR3 sequence: CASSDRPNTEAFF. In DNA form, the CDR3 reads TGTGCCAGTTCAGACAGGCCGAACACTGAAGCTTTCTTT.

This clone was picked up a small number of times. The chain carries TRBV2 and TRBJ2-3; 9 bases are a match to TRBD2. The CDR3 totals 14 residues. The germline gives CDR1 SNHLY, CDR2 FYNNEI. V lost 9 bases to trimming and J lost 9 bases; unmatched junction nucleotides: 13. CDR3 nucleotide sequence: TGTGCCAGTCCCGGGCCTAGCGGGATTGGCACGCAGTATTTT. Protein product: CASPGPSGIGTQYF.

The CDR3: CASSGGQVGGGITGELFF. The CDR3 bases are TGTGCCAGCAGTGGCGGACAGGTCGGGGGAGGTATCACCGGGGAGCTGTTTTTT. The V gene is TRBV2, the J gene TRBJ2-2, with D possibly being TRBD1 (7 bases). Looked up from germline, CDR1 is SNHLY and CDR2 is FYNNEI. Trimming cost V 4 bases and J 4 bases, with 22 bases left between them. This CDR3 region has 18 residues.